This TCR beta chain was documented in a study of OX40 agonist ivuxolimab in advanced cancers. Overall study results and limits: Those patients achieving a partial response at 0.1-3.0 mg/kg showed among the lowest clonal expansion. Within 6 weeks, CD4+ and CD8+ blood T cells expanded clonally at 0.1 to 3.0 mg/kg. Some patients who did not respond also had low normalized T-cell clonal expansion.

As concerns this clone: Its antigen is not identified.

Losses at the gene ends were 9 bases for V and 1 base for J; bases not matched to a gene: 14. Germline CDR1 SGHRS, CDR2 YFSETQ. CDR3 length: 16 amino acids. The assay was immunoSEQ multiplex PCR, and TCRdb's table has in-frame clones only and misses some. The sample includes tens of thousands of clones, around 84% of them seen just once. The sequence was obtained from an adult with an advanced solid tumor such as melanoma, head and neck, liver or kidney cancer. The V and J genes are TRBV5-1 and TRBJ2-7; the match to TRBD2 covers 9 bases. The source material was CD4+ or CD8+ T cells sorted from blood, sampled in a trial of the OX40 agonist ivuxolimab. CDR3 protein: CATKEVAGAGSYEQYF. Here the CDR3 DNA reads TGCGCCACCAAGGAGGTAGCGGGAGCGGGGTCCTACGAGCAGTACTTC.